The 28 T cell receptor beta chains reported below all come from one sample, sequenced in a study of blood T cell repertoires in COVID-19. This table comes from immunoSEQ multiplex PCR, and its TCRdb copy is limited to in-frame clones, with some not included. Of about 110,000 clones in the sample, about 90% are singletons; the top ten hold 2.4%. The sample taken for sequencing was peripheral blood. The receptors were gathered from a human donor in a cohort sampled during active COVID-19.

The CDR3 spells CASSDEQANTEAFF. The CDR3 DNA reads TGTGCCAGCAGTGACGAACAGGCAAACACTGAAGCTTTCTTT. The chain couples TRBV2 to TRBJ1-1; D is perhaps TRBD1 (5 bases). In germline, CDR1 is SNHLY, CDR2 FYNNEI. Trimming removed 3 bases at V and 2 bases at J, with 10 bases between. The length of the CDR3 is 14 residues.

This clone was detected only a few times. The CDR3 region has the DNA TGTGCCAGCAGTGATGGCCAGGGCCTCCGCGGGCAGTTCTTC. Its translation: CASSDGQGLRGQFF. The gene calls are TRBV6-1 and TRBJ2-1; tentative D call: TRBD1 (5 bases). V was cut by 3 bases and J by 12 bases, with 18 bases left in between. Looked up from germline, CDR1 is MNHNS and CDR2 is SASEGT. The length of the CDR3 is 14 residues.

The chain has TRBV6-5 and TRBJ1-2, with a weak D call TRBD1 (5 bases). The V gene lost 4 bases and the J gene lost 7 bases, with 19 bases spanning the gap. Germline V gene sequence: CDR1 MNHEY, CDR2 SVGAGI. This CDR3 region has 15 residues. DNA for the CDR3: TGTGCCAGCAGTTCTGGGGGATGGGGGAGGGGTGGCTACACCTTC. Residues: CASSSGGWGRGGYTF.

The chain has TRBV10-3 and TRBJ1-5; 7 bases align to TRBD1. This CDR3 has 11 amino acids. Germline V gene data show CDR1 as ENHRY and CDR2 as SYGVKD. The junction had 4 bases not matched to a gene; V was cut back by 6 bases and J by 11 bases. The CDR3, as DNA: TGTGCCATCAGCACAGGGGAGACCCAGCATTTT. Translation gives CAISTGETQHF.

In its sample, this clone was seen a few times. This chain uses TRBV7-9 with TRBJ2-2, with D tentatively TRBD2 (5 bases). The CDR3 is 13 residues long. Trimming took 5 bases from V and 3 from J, leaving 7 bases between them. Germline V lookup: CDR1 SEHNR, CDR2 FQNEAQ (reference sequence). CDR3 region: CASSQRDTGELFF. The CDR3, as DNA: TGTGCCAGCAGCCAGAGGGACACCGGGGAGCTGTTTTTT.

This chain uses TRBV19 with TRBJ2-1; 8 bases align to TRBD2. Germline V gene data show CDR1 as LNHDA and CDR2 as SQIVND (reference sequence). CDR3 length equals 14 residues. V shed 7 bases, J shed 9 bases, and the junction held 11 bases outside the gene matches. CDR3 in amino acids: CASKRAGEGSEQFF. In nucleotides, the CDR3 is TGTGCCAGTAAAAGAGCGGGAGAAGGTAGTGAGCAGTTCTTC.

The CDR3 reads CASSILAGNTGELFF. The CDR3 nucleotides are TGTGCCAGTAGTATACTTGCAGGAAACACCGGGGAGCTGTTTTTT. The chain has TRBV19 and TRBJ2-2; D is uncertain. The CDR3 covers 15 residues. Trimming pared 2 bases from V and 2 bases from J, leaving 9 bases between. The V gene's germline CDR1 is LNHDA and CDR2 SQIVND (reference sequence).

This clone was seen a handful of times. The chain combines TRBV2 with TRBJ2-1; 8 bases are shared with TRBD2. The CDR3 is 20 amino acids. Germline V gene data show CDR1 as SNHLY and CDR2 as FYNNEI. J gave up 5 bases and V 1 base, and 19 bases lay outside the gene matches. The DNA of the CDR3 is TGTGCCAGCAGTGAAGTGGGGGCCAATGTGGTAGCGGGGCGACACAATGAGCAGTTCTTC. It encodes CASSEVGANVVAGRHNEQFF.

This chain uses TRBV5-1 with TRBJ1-4; weak D call: TRBD1 (6 bases). This CDR3 comprises 14 residues. The germline V and J ends were trimmed by 4 bases and 8 bases, with 15 bases remaining between them. Germline V lookup: CDR1 SGHRS, CDR2 YFSETQ. The CDR3 DNA is TGCGCCAGCAGCGGCGGCCCTACAGGGGAAAAACTGTTTTTT. This encodes CASSGGPTGEKLFF. The whole variable domain, remainder taken from reference TRBV5-1 and TRBJ1-4, is KAGVTQTPRYLIKTRGQQVTLSCSPISGHRSVSWYQQTPGQGLQFLFEYFSETQRNKGNFPGRFSGRQFSNSRSEMNVSTLELGDSALYLCASSGGPTGEKLFFGSGTQLSVL.

This clone was counted only a few times. The V gene is TRBV7-9, the J gene TRBJ2-2, with 10 nucleotides matching TRBD1. Germline CDR1 SEHNR, CDR2 FQNEAQ (reference sequence). This CDR3 comprises 13 residues. CDR3 sequence (DNA): TGTGCGGATGGGACAGGGGCCGCAGAGGAGCTGTTTTTT. Its translation is CADGTGAAEELFF.

V usage is TRBV9 and J usage is TRBJ2-2; no reliable D call. In germline, CDR1 is SGDLS, CDR2 YYNGEE. This CDR3 is 12 amino acids long. Trimming took 5 bases from V and 1 from J, leaving 3 bases between them. Written as DNA, the CDR3 is TGTGCCAGCAGGCGGAACACCGGGGAGCTGTTTTTT. It specifies CASRRNTGELFF.

The genes are TRBV11-2 and TRBJ2-4; 8 positions agree with TRBD1. The V gene end was trimmed by 5 bases and the J gene end by 7 bases; junction bases not matched to a gene: 10. Germline CDR1 SGHAT, CDR2 FQNNGV. The CDR3 length is 15 residues. In nucleotides, the CDR3 is TGTGCCAGCAGCCCGCGACAGGGGTCGGCGAACATTCAGTACTTC. Translated, it gives CASSPRQGSANIQYF.

CDR3 residues: CASSLEANTEAFF. The CDR3 DNA sequence: TGTGCCAGCAGCTTGGAGGCGAACACTGAAGCTTTCTTT. The rearrangement joins TRBV11-3 to TRBJ1-1; D gene ambiguous. The CDR3 loop spans 13 amino acids. Germline V CDR1 and CDR2: SGHNT, YENEEA. V dropped 3 bases and J dropped 1 base, with 6 bases sitting between them.

V gene TRBV11-2 combines with J gene TRBJ2-7; D is unresolved. Germline assignment: CDR1 SGHAT and CDR2 FQNNGV. Trimming removed 1 base at V and 1 base at J, with 11 bases between. CDR3 size: 15 residues. CDR3 DNA sequence: TGTGCCAGCAGCTTAGCGGTCAGGTCATCCTACGAGCAGTACTTC. It codes for CASSLAVRSSYEQYF.

V is TRBV29-1 and J is TRBJ2-3; 9 bases align to TRBD2. The CDR3 sequence is 15 residues long. Germline loops: CDR1 SQVTM, CDR2 ANQGSEA. The junction had 10 bases not matched to a gene; V was cut back by 7 bases and J by 2 bases. This CDR3 reads CSALTRGGHTDTQYF. DNA for the CDR3: TGCAGCGCTCTCACGCGGGGGGGGCACACAGATACGCAGTATTTT.

This clone was seen once. This sequence joins TRBV2 and TRBJ1-1, with D perhaps matching TRBD1 (5 bases). Trimming took off 3 bases at V and 5 bases at J, with 10 bases between the two ends. The CDR3 length is 13 residues. Germline values: CDR1 SNHLY, CDR2 FYNNEI. The CDR3 loop is CASSEFGGTEAFF. CDR3 nucleotides: TGTGCCAGCAGTGAGTTCGGGGGAACTGAAGCTTTCTTT.

V gene TRBV3-1 (or the pseudogene TRBV3-2) combines with J gene TRBJ2-7; D is undetermined. The CDR3 totals 11 residues. Per the germline V gene, CDR1 is LGHDT and CDR2 is YNNKEL (reference sequence). The V end was cut by 3 bases, the J end by 5 bases, with 5 bases between. DNA for the CDR3: TGTGCCAGCAGCCAGCTACACGAGCAGTACTTC. Its protein is CASSQLHEQYF.

The chain carries TRBV19 and TRBJ1-2; 7 nucleotides align to TRBD1. With V trimmed by 7 bases and J by 7 bases, 9 bases remained unmatched. Germline V gives CDR1 LNHDA, CDR2 SQIVND (reference sequence). The CDR3 is 13 residues long. CDR3 nucleotides: TGTGCCAGTATTAGGGAGGACAGGTCTGGCTACACCTTC. It codes for CASIREDRSGYTF.

V and J are TRBV28 and TRBJ2-3; 9 bases are a match to TRBD1. The CDR3 has 16 residues. J gave up 3 bases and V 6 bases, and 10 bases lay outside the gene matches. Germline loops: CDR1 MDHEN, CDR2 SYDVKM. CDR3 sequence: CASSFPDRGETDTQYF. The DNA of the CDR3 is TGTGCCAGCAGCTTTCCGGACAGGGGCGAGACAGATACGCAGTATTTT. The full variable domain, completed using reference TRBV28 and TRBJ2-3, is DVKVTQSSRYLVKRTGEKVFLECVQDMDHENMFWYRQDPGLGLRLIYFSYDVKMKEKGDIPEGYSVSREKKERFSLILESASTNQTSMYLCASSFPDRGETDTQYFGPGTRLTVL.

This rearrangement joins TRBV7-8 to TRBJ2-7; no firm D call. Trimming took off 5 bases at V and 2 bases at J, with 13 bases between the two ends. CDR1 and CDR2 from the germline V gene are SGHVS and FQNEAQ. This CDR3 is built from 14 residues. The CDR3 region is CASSLSGSTYEQYF. The CDR3 DNA sequence: TGTGCCAGCAGCCTATCCGGGTCAACCTACGAGCAGTACTTC.

The chain couples TRBV15 to TRBJ1-5; D not certain. The CDR3 has 13 residues. Trimming pared 3 bases from V and 0 bases from J, leaving 3 bases between. CDR1 is LNHNV, CDR2 YYDKDF, per germline (reference sequence). CDR3 coding DNA: TGTGCCACCAGCAGGGCTAGCAATCAGCCCCAGCATTTT. This codes for CATSRASNQPQHF.

This sequence joins TRBV11-2 and TRBJ2-7; 9 bases map to TRBD1. This CDR3 is built from 13 residues. V trimming: 5 bases; J trimming: 6 bases; junction bases outside the gene matches: 5. Germline V gene lookup returns CDR1 SGHAT and CDR2 FQNNGV. CDR3 amino acids: CASSASDRGEQYF. The CDR3 DNA reads TGTGCCAGCAGCGCCTCGGACAGGGGCGAGCAGTACTTC. The full variable domain, with the rest looked up from reference TRBV11-2 and TRBJ2-7, is EAGVAQSPRYKIIEKRQSVAFWCNPISGHATLYWYQQILGQGPKLLIQFQNNGVVDDSQLPKDRFSAERLKGVDSTLKIQPAKLEDSAVYLCASSASDRGEQYFGPGTRLTVT.

This chain links TRBV2 with TRBJ1-1, with a weak D call TRBD1 (5 bases). Looked up from germline, CDR1 is SNHLY and CDR2 is FYNNEI. This CDR3 has 15 amino acids. V was trimmed by 8 bases and J by 3 bases, leaving 19 bases between them. CDR3 protein: CASDDGGTIDTEAFF. CDR3 DNA: TGTGCCAGCGACGACGGGGGGACGATAGACACTGAAGCTTTCTTT.

V and J are TRBV7-9 and TRBJ1-1; maybe TRBD1 (5 bases). The CDR3 runs 12 residues. The V gene's germline CDR1 is SEHNR and CDR2 FQNEAQ (reference sequence). V dropped 5 bases and J dropped 7 bases, with 11 bases sitting between them. The CDR3: CASSPGGYEAFF. The DNA for the CDR3 is TGTGCCAGCAGCCCCGGGGGGTATGAAGCTTTCTTT.

V is TRBV3-1 (or the pseudogene TRBV3-2) and J is TRBJ1-2; tentatively, D is TRBD1 (6 bases). The V end was cut by 0 bases, the J end by 8 bases, with 16 bases between. There are 15 residues in the CDR3. Germline V gene lookup returns CDR1 LGHDT and CDR2 YNNKEL (reference sequence). The CDR3 nucleotides read TGTGCCAGCAGCCAAGATAGAGCAGGGGTCTTGGGCTACACCTTC. Its protein is CASSQDRAGVLGYTF.

The chain combines TRBV2 with TRBJ2-1; TRBD2 matches at 8 bases. CDR1 is SNHLY, CDR2 FYNNEI, per germline. The CDR3 contains 13 residues. V lost 6 bases to trimming and J lost 5 bases; unmatched junction nucleotides: 3. CDR3 loop: CASSRLAHNEQFF. For the CDR3, the DNA is TGTGCCAGCAGCAGACTAGCGCACAATGAGCAGTTCTTC.

This clone was observed a single time. The rearrangement uses TRBV18 and TRBJ2-1; 10 bases agree with TRBD1. In germline, CDR1 is KGHSH, CDR2 LQKENI. The CDR3 consists of 16 residues. J lost 8 bases, V lost 0 bases, and 7 bases had no gene match. CDR3 DNA sequence: TGTGCCAGCTCACCACCCCGGGACAGGGGTTACGATGAGCAGTTCTTC. Translation gives CASSPPRDRGYDEQFF.

This clone has only one observation. This chain connects TRBV5-5 to TRBJ2-7; 7 nucleotides match TRBD1. This CDR3 contains 14 residues. Germline CDR1 is SGHKS and CDR2 is YYEKEE (reference sequence). V lost 7 bases to trimming and J lost 2 bases; unmatched junction nucleotides: 9. Written as DNA, the CDR3 is TGTGCCAGCCACGAGGGGACAGTCACCTACGAGCAGTACTTC. Translation gives CASHEGTVTYEQYF.